This T cell receptor (beta chain) appears in the sequencing data of a study of T cell responses to AZD1222 COVID-19 vaccine (dated by TCRdb to the early 2020s). Some background on the complete study: A total of 233 trial participants underwent TCR sequencing, of whom roughly 210 received two doses of AZD1222 and some 25 received two doses of the MenACWY control vaccine. Enrollment into the trials was organized by age into subgroups of 18-55, 56-69 and 70-plus years, and those subgroups contained roughly 160, 29 and 62 TCR-sequenced participants, respectively.

V loses 4 bases of germline sequence and J loses 6 bases, and the interval between the two ends is 13 bases. Looking up the germline V gene (reference sequence) yields CDR1 MNHNY and CDR2 SVGAGI. Measured from the cysteine to the phenylalanine, the CDR3 is 14 residues long. The read is trimmed to its CDR3 DNA, 42 bases read in frame from base 1. The time point label of this sample denotes: about 28 days (+/-7) after the second vaccine dose. Because spike-specific TCR depth and breadth did not differ between the two schedules, AZD1222 recipients who got a second dose at roughly 4 weeks were pooled with those who got a second dose at roughly 12 weeks. The vaccinee samples were drawn from two UK trials, COV001 and COV002, one of which was a single-blind randomized controlled phase 2/3 trial testing AZD1222 (ChAdOx1 nCoV-19) in healthy adults. Trial participant PBMC samples were collected at day 0 and day 28 after the second dose for TCRbeta chain sequencing.

The CDR3 regions of human TCRbeta chains were analyzed by immunosequencing. On the study's bioinformatics: Repertoire TCRs were matched against a reference library of SARS-CoV-2-specific TCRs generated with the MIRA antigen-specificity platform. Breadth was defined as the fraction of unique TCRs that were SARS-CoV-2-associated. Depth was defined as the fraction of total T cells that were SARS-CoV-2-associated. Using the MIRA data, every spike-specific TCR was mapped to the spike region that the TCR reacted to and assigned to either a CD4 or a CD8 class. Log10-transformed breadth and depth values were compared by one-way ANOVA with Sidak's multiple comparisons tests. TCRdb carries this immuneACCESS record with in-frame sequences only. Its versions omit some clonotypes, under half of them owing to an unresolved V gene in the studies checked, with the rest unexplained. The V and J calls and clone size are taken from that table; D and trimming were inferred from the DNA. This sample gives some 130,000 clones in total; over 80% of them show up just once. The top ten constitute approximately 6.5% of the sample.

As concerns this clone: What antigen it recognizes has not been identified. Base qualities are not at hand, and no much larger clone is one base apart.

Results the study describes overall, beyond this receptor: Conclusions about previously exposed vaccinees are limited, since just a handful of AZD1222 recipients were seropositive for SARS-CoV-2 at baseline. After two AZD1222 doses, both the breadth and the depth of spike-specific TCRs were significantly higher than at day 0 and than in MenACWY recipients. Participants were mostly white British and included more females than males, and it was suggested by the authors that clonal diversity may have been underestimated. The vaccine-associated CD4 TCRs covered the entire spike protein, and the dominant responses fell in regions 160-218 and 743-854. Because no samples from the day 14 peak response were available, repertoires could be characterized only after the peak T cell response. Epitopes outside the regions mutated in the B.1.351 and B.1.1.7 variants were reportedly recognized by nearly half of the unique spike-specific TCRs. The 56-69-year group was small, and its depth increase did not reach significance, likely because of low power.

The rearranged chain carries TRBV6-6 and TRBJ1-3; TRBD1 is perhaps the D gene, given 5 matching bases. The specimen was peripheral blood, collected 28 days after the second AZD1222 dose. This receptor was identified in an adult who received the AZD1222 COVID-19 vaccine. Here the CDR3 is given as CASSSHIGENTIYF. The base sequence is TGTGCCAGCAGTTCGCACATAGGGGAAAACACCATATATTTT.